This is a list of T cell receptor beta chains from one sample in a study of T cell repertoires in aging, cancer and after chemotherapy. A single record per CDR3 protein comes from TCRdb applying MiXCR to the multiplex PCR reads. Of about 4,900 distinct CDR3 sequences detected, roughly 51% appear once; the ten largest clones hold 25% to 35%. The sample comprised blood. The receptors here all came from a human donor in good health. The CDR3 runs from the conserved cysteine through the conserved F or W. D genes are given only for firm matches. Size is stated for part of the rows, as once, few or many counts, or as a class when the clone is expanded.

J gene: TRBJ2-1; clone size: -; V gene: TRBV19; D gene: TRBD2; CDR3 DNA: TGTGCCAGTAGTATGGGCGGGAGGGCCTACAATGAGCAGTTCTTC; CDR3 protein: CASSMGGRAYNEQFF
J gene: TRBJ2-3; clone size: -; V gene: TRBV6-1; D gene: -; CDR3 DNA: TGTGCCAGCAGTTCCCCGGGTACAGATACGCAGTATTTT; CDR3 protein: CASSSPGTDTQYF
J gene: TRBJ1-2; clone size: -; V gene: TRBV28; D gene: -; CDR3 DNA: TGTGCCAGCAGTTTTGGGGGTTATGGCTACACCTTC; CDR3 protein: CASSFGGYGYTF
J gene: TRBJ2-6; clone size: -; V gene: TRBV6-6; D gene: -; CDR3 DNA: TGTGCCAGCAGTTACTCTAGGGGAGCTAGCTTCTCTGGGGCCAACGTCCTGACTTTC; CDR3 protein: CASSYSRGASFSGANVLTF
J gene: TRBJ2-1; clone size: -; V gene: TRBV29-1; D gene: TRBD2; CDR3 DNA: TGCAGCGTTGAAGAAGGGTTGGACGGGGGGGCCTCAGTCACATACAATGAGCAGTTCTTC; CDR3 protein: CSVEEGLDGGASVTYNEQFF
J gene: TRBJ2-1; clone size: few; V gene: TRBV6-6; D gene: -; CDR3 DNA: TGTGCCAGCAGTTCCACCCCCTTGGTGCAGCAGTTCTTC; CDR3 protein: CASSSTPLVQQFF
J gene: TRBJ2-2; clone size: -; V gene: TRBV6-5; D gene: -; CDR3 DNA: TGTGCCAGCAGCCGGGGGAGAAACACCGGGGAGCTGTTTTTT; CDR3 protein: CASSRGRNTGELFF
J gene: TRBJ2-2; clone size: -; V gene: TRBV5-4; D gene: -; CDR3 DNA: TGTGCCAGCAGCCCTGAAGGGTTAGGCGGGGAGCTGTTTTTT; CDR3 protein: CASSPEGLGGELFF
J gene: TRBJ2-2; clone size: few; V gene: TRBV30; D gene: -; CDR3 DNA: TGTGCCTGGAGTTTGACAGCGACGAACACCGGGGAGCTGTTTTTT; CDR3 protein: CAWSLTATNTGELFF
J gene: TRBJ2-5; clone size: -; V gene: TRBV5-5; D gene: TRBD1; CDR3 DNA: TGTGCCAGCAGCTTAGGTTGGGCAGGGGGCGTTGGGACCCAGTACTTC; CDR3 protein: CASSLGWAGGVGTQYF
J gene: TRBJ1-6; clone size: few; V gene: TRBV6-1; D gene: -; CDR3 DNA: TGTGCCAGCAAGAATGCCCGCGGGTCACCCCTCCACTTT; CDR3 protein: CASKNARGSPLHF
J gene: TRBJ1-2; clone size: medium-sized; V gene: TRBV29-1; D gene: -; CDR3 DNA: TGCAGCGTTGTAGTACAGGCGTACGATGGCTACACCTTC; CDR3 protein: CSVVVQAYDGYTF
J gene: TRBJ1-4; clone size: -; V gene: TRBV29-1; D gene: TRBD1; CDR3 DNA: TGCAGCGTTGGATATTCAGGGGGTGGGGGAAAACTGTTTTTT; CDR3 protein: CSVGYSGGGGKLFF
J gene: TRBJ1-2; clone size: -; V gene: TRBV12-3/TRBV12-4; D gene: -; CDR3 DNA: TGTGCCAGCAGTTCGACGGATGGCTACACCTTC; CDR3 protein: CASSSTDGYTF
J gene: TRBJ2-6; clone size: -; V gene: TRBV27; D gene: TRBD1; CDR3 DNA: TGTGCCAGCAGCTATACAGGGGGCTCGAGCTCTGGGGCCAACGTCCTGACTTTC; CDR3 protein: CASSYTGGSSSGANVLTF
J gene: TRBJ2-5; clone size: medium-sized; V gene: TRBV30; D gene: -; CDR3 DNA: TGTGCCTGGAGTGGGGGGGACAGCCAAGAGACCCAGTACTTC; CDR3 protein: CAWSGGDSQETQYF
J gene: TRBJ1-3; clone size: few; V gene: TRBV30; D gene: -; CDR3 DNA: TGTGCCTGGGGACCCTCTGGAAACACCATATATTTT; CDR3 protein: CAWGPSGNTIYF
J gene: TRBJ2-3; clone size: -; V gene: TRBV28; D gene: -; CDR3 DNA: TGTGCCGCCAAAGGACAGTTAGGGGCCACAGATACGCAGTATTTT; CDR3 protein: CAAKGQLGATDTQYF
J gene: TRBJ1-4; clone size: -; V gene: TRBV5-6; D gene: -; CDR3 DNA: TGCGCCAGCAGCTTAAGCCCGAATGAAAAACTGTTTTTT; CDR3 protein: CASSLSPNEKLFF
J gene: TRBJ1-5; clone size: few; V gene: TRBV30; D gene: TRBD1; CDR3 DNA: TGTGCCTGGAGTGGAGGGACAGGGGGCTTAGCTCAGCCCCAGCATTTT; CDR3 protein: CAWSGGTGGLAQPQHF
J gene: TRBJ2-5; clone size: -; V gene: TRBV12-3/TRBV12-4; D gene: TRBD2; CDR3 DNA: TGTGCCAGCAGTTTTTGGGGGGGACAGACCCAGTACTTC; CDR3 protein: CASSFWGGQTQYF
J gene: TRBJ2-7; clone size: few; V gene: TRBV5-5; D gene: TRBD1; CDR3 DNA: TGTGCCAGCAGCGTCCGACAGGGGGGAACCTACGAGCAGTACTTC; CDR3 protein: CASSVRQGGTYEQYF
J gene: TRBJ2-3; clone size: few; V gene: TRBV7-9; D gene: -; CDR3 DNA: TGTGCCAGCAGCCCACGTGGCCCAGATACGCAGTATTTT; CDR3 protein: CASSPRGPDTQYF
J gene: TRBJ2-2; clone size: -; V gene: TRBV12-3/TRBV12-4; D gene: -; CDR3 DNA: TGTGCCAGCAGTTTAGGGGGGAGGTTTCCCGGGGAGCTGTTTTTT; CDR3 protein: CASSLGGRFPGELFF
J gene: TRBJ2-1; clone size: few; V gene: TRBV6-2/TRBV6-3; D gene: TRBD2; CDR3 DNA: TGTGCCAGCAGTTACATGGGGGGACTAAATGAGCAGTTCTTC; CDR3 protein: CASSYMGGLNEQFF
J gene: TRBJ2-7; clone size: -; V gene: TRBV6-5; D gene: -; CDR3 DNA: TGTGCCAGCAGGGCAACCGGGACGGACCTTTCCTACGAGCAGTACTTC; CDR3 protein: CASRATGTDLSYEQYF
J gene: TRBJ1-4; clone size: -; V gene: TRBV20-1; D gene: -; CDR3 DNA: TGCAGTGCGGCCCGGGACGGATTGTTTTTT; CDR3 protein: CSAARDGLFF
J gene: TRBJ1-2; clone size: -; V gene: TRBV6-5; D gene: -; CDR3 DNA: TGTGCCAGCAGTTCCCCATGGCTGGGGGCTTCTGATGGCTACACCTTC; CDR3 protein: CASSSPWLGASDGYTF
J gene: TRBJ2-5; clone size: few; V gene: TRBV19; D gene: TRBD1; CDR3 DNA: TGTGCCAGTAGGGGACAGGGACTTCAAGAGACCCAGTACTTC; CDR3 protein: CASRGQGLQETQYF
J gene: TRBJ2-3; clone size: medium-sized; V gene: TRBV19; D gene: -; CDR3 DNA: TGTGCCAGTAGCCTACTAGCTGGTAGCACAGATACGCAGTATTTT; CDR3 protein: CASSLLAGSTDTQYF
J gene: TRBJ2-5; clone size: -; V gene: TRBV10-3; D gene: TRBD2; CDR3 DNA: TGTGCCATCAGTGGTCGACTAGCGGGGGGCCAAGAGACCCAGTACTTC; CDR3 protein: CAISGRLAGGQETQYF
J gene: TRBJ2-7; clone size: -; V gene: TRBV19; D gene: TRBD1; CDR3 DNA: TGTGCCAGTAGTATGGACAGGATGGCCCAGTACTTC; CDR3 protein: CASSMDRMAQYF